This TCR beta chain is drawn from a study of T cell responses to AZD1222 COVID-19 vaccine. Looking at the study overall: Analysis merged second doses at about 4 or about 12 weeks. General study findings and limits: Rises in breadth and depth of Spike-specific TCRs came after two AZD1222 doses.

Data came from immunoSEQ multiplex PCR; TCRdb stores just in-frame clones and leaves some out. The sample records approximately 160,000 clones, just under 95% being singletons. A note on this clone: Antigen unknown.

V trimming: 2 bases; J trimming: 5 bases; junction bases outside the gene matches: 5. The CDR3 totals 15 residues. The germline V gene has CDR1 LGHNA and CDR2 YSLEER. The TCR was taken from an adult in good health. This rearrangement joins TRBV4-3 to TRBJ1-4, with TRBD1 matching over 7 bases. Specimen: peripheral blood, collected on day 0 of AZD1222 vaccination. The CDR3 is CASSQRDRNNEKLFF. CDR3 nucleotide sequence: TGCGCCAGCAGCCAACGGGACAGAAACAATGAAAAACTGTTTTTT.